This T cell receptor (beta chain) emerged from a study of shared clonotypes between healthy human individuals. The method was immunoSEQ multiplex PCR; TCRdb's version includes in-frame clones alone and lacks a portion of them. The sample contains around 2.3 million clones, approximately 96% of which appear only once. This TCR was recovered from a man aged 18 to 30 in good health. Sequenced material: naive CD4+ T cells sorted from blood. Subset indicated: CD45RA+ positively selected.

The CDR3 region is CASSLEGVAAYNSPLHF. The CDR3 DNA reads as TGCGCCAGCAGCTTGGAAGGGGTGGCGGCCTATAATTCACCCCTCCACTTT. The chain employs TRBV5-1 and TRBJ1-6; D may be TRBD1 (5 bases). CDR1 and CDR2 from the germline V gene are SGHRS and YFSETQ. This CDR3 has 17 amino acids. Trimming left V 0 bases short and J 2 bases short, with 12 bases between.